One TCR beta chain is described in this entry. The target of this receptor is not known. Base qualities were left out, and no much larger clone turns up one base away. Including the terminal cysteine and phenylalanine, the CDR3 comprises 17 residues. This entry keeps only the CDR3 DNA: 51 bases, framed from base 1. Relative to germline, V is missing 4 bases and J is missing 10 bases, with 16 bases of the junction outside any gene match. As encoded in the germline V gene (reference sequence), CDR1 is SEHNR while CDR2 is FQNEAQ. To prepare the library, 5' RACE was applied. This sample was sequenced with an Illumina HiSeq 2500. A second roughly 6 to 11 cycle PCR used a sample-barcoded 5' primer and a J-beta primer mix. A template-switch 5' adaptor carrying 12 random nucleotides introduced a unique molecular identifier onto each TCR beta cDNA molecule. Each sample yielded at least 2.5 million CDR3-containing paired-end reads. First-strand cDNA was synthesized from all RNA with the Mint cDNA synthesis kit, primed by a TRBC-specific oligonucleotide. All cDNA was treated with uracil-DNA glycosylase and then went through a first 18-cycle PCR with the universal primers M1SS and BC2_uni_R. Concerning the study's data processing: For normalization, 1 million high-quality reads were randomly selected from each sample, with every read carrying a distinct molecular identifier. Instead of being binned into consensus sequences, reads that shared molecular identifiers were thrown out. MiTCR, run with a Q25 quality threshold and the strictest error-elimination algorithm, handled CDR3 identification, clonotype clustering and error correction. A nonparametric unseen species model using Euler transformation provided a lower-bound estimate of total TCR beta diversity. TCRdb itself trimmed the public reads at Q25 with fastp, ran MiXCR and retained productive beta chains. Each CDR3 protein appears once, grouped with its most common genes and DNA. The V and J calls reflect TCRdb's pipeline rather than the authors' work. The sample table holds some 1.5 million distinct CDR3 sequences, of which roughly 43% were seen once. The ten most abundant clones make up 4% of the sample.

Systemically healthy Caucasian individuals from Russia, 39 in total and aged roughly 6 to 100 years, were included as donors. Approximately 10 milliliters of peripheral blood were collected from each donor into EDTA-treated Vacutainer tubes. Ficoll-Paque density-gradient centrifugation was used to isolate PBMCs, with at least 6 million obtained per sample. Trizol reagent was used to extract total RNA from PBMCs, with at least 5.5 micrograms per sample. For every donor, flow cytometry on a PBMC aliquot measured the percentage of naive CD45RAhigh/CD27high T cells. The data were taken from a study of blood T cells in healthy people across ages (dated by TCRdb to the mid-2010s). As for the study more broadly: In model experiments, template switching captured about one uniquely barcoded TCR beta cDNA molecule for every two T cells. To track age-related changes in TCR beta repertoire diversity, the study relied on deep sequencing normalized with unique cDNA molecular identifiers. Four age groups were formed from the donors: young (average 16 years), middle-aged (just under 40), aged (more than 55) and long-lived (about 80). To avoid experimental bias, donors of different ages were randomly spread across the sequencing lanes. The study analyzed two additional independent replicas of 1 million unique cDNA reads from the same blood draw for two donors, one aged 18 to 29 and one aged 80 or older. What the study reported, not specific to this receptor: As age increased, observed TCR beta diversity per million T cells dropped in a roughly linear way, and a significant reduction was already evident by age 40. The CMV infection status of donors was not known, potentially confounding age-related changes in expanded clonotypes. Because profiling used bulk unsorted PBMCs, naive and antigen-experienced compartments could not be compared conclusively. Observed TCR beta diversity correlated strongly with the percentage of naive T cells measured by flow cytometry. Estimates of total diversity based on one million sequenced T cells were considered lower bounds and underestimates. Compared with the aged group, more naive CD4+ T cells, fewer expanded clones and increased TCR diversity were shown by the long-lived group, suggesting age selection.

The sequence joins TRBV7-9 to TRBJ1-6, with 7 bases aligning to TRBD1. The source of this sequence is a woman aged 18-35 years in good health. Sequencing was performed on blood. For the CDR3, the sequence is CASSSSYRGTFESPLHF. The bases are TGTGCCAGCAGCTCCTCGTACAGGGGCACATTTGAGTCACCCCTCCACTTT.